The rows below give T cell receptor beta chains drawn from one sample of a study of cytomegalovirus exposure and HLA in healthy donors. Clones were sequenced by immunoSEQ multiplex PCR, and TCRdb holds only the in-frame ones, with some missing. The sample lists approximately 150,000 clones; 72% were seen once. The sample consisted of PBMCs. All receptors derive from a man aged 35-49 years in good health and CMV-seronegative. Both conserved end residues are part of each CDR3. Fields, in order: D gene, V gene, clone size, CDR3 length, J gene, CDR3 DNA, CDR3 protein. A D gene is named only where the DNA matches it firmly. Only some rows state a clone size, as once, few, many or a class for expanded clones.

>TRBD2|TRBV27|.|14|TRBJ2-7
TGTGCCAGCAGTGGACTAGCGGGGTTGGACGAGCAGTACTTC
CASSGLAGLDEQYF
>TRBD2|TRBV28|.|20|TRBJ2-7
TGTGCCAGCAGTTCTATCTATACTAGCGGGAGGGCCCTCAACCTTTACGAGCAGTACTTC
CASSSIYTSGRALNLYEQYF
>TRBD1|TRBV7-8|.|17|TRBJ2-1
TGTGCCAGCAGCTCGATAAGCTACAGGGGTATCCACAATGAGCAGTTCTTC
CASSSISYRGIHNEQFF
>.|TRBV12-2|.|17|TRBJ2-7
TGTGCAAGTCGCTTAGGTAAGGGCGGGAGCTCGTGGGAGGAGCAGTACTTC
CASRLGKGGSSWEEQYF
>.|TRBV30|.|13|TRBJ2-7
TGTGCCCGGGAAGGTAGCGGATCTTACGAGCAGTACTTC
CAREGSGSYEQYF
>TRBD1|TRBV10-1|.|17|TRBJ1-4
TGCGCCAGCCCCGGACAGGACCACTTTGCAACTAATGAAAAACTGTTTTTT
CASPGQDHFATNEKLFF
>.|TRBV28|.|16|TRBJ1-1
TGTGCCAGCCATATGTGGAGGGCGGGAGGAGACACTGAAGCTTTCTTT
CASHMWRAGGDTEAFF
>TRBD1|TRBV9|.|16|TRBJ2-5
TGTGCCAGCAGCGTAGGTGTGGGACAGGGGGTTCAGACCCAGTACTTC
CASSVGVGQGVQTQYF
>TRBD2|TRBV7-3|.|20|TRBJ2-1
TGTGCCAGCAGCTTTAGGAGTTTTTACGGCGGGGGAGGGCAAAACAATGAGCAGTTCTTC
CASSFRSFYGGGGQNNEQFF
>.|TRBV4-1|.|13|TRBJ2-7
TGCGCCAGCAGCCAAGTAACAGCCTACGAGCAGTACTTC
CASSQVTAYEQYF
>TRBD2|TRBV7-6|.|16|TRBJ2-1
TGTGCCAGCAGCTTAGAGAGACTAGCGCGGTACAATGAGCAGTTCTTC
CASSLERLARYNEQFF
>TRBD1|TRBV2|few|14|TRBJ2-5
TGTGCCAGCAACCCGGACAGGGGACAAGAGACCCAGTACTTC
CASNPDRGQETQYF
>.|TRBV7-2|.|12|TRBJ1-4
TGTGCCAGCAGCCACCCAGGAATTCAACTGTTTTTT
CASSHPGIQLFF
>TRBD1|TRBV5-1|.|15|TRBJ1-3
TGCGCCAGCAGCTCCGGGACAGGGTCAGGAAACACCATATATTTT
CASSSGTGSGNTIYF
>.|TRBV30|.|14|TRBJ1-1
TGTGCCTGGAGTCGACTGGTAAGGGGAACTGAAGCTTTCTTT
CAWSRLVRGTEAFF
>TRBD1|TRBV6-1|.|13|TRBJ1-5
TGTGCCAGCAGGCTGACAGGGAATCAGCCCCAGCATTTT
CASRLTGNQPQHF
>TRBD2|TRBV11-1|.|18|TRBJ2-3
TGTGCCAGCAGCCAACTTGCTAGCGGGGGGGACCCTTCAGATACGCAGTATTTT
CASSQLASGGDPSDTQYF
>TRBD1|TRBV2|.|13|TRBJ1-6
TGTGCCGAGGGACAGGGCATCGATTCACCCCTCCACTTT
CAEGQGIDSPLHF
>.|TRBV5-4|.|16|TRBJ2-7
TGTGCCAGCAGCTTGCCGACAGGAGCTAGCTCCTACGAGCAGTACTTC
CASSLPTGASSYEQYF
>TRBD1|TRBV9|.|14|TRBJ1-2
TGTGCCAGCAGCGGAGGGGGCAAGAACTATGGCTACACCTTC
CASSGGGKNYGYTF
>TRBD1|TRBV25-1|.|14|TRBJ1-4
TGTGCCAGCAGTTCCGGACAGGGCAATGAAAAACTGTTTTTT
CASSSGQGNEKLFF
>.|TRBV6-1|.|15|TRBJ1-5
TGTGCCAGCGCCCAAGCAGGAAATAGCAATCAGCCCCAGCATTTT
CASAQAGNSNQPQHF
>.|TRBV10-2|.|13|TRBJ1-1
TGCGCCAGCAGTGAGCAGGGTATCACTGAAGCTTTCTTT
CASSEQGITEAFF
>TRBD1|TRBV7-8|.|17|TRBJ2-7
TGTGCCAGCAGCTTATTACCCCCGGGACAGGTGACCTACGAGCAGTACTTC
CASSLLPPGQVTYEQYF
>TRBD1|TRBV5-1|few|15|TRBJ1-3
TGCGCCAGCAGACCCACAGGGGTCTCTGGAAACACCATATATTTT
CASRPTGVSGNTIYF
>.|TRBV19|.|14|TRBJ2-7
TGTGCCAGTAGTAACGAGCGCGGCATAACCGAGCAGTACTTC
CASSNERGITEQYF
>.|TRBV5-5|.|15|TRBJ1-5
TGTGCCAGCAGCTTGAGGGGAAATAGCAATCAGCCCCAGCATTTT
CASSLRGNSNQPQHF
>TRBD1|TRBV7-8|once|19|TRBJ1-5
TGTGCCAGCAGCTTAGGTTTACGCGGGACAGGGGGCTTCAATCAGCCCCAGCATTTT
CASSLGLRGTGGFNQPQHF
>TRBD1|TRBV30|.|13|TRBJ1-2
TGTGCCTGGACCCGGGACAGGGATTATGGCTACCCCTTC
CAWTRDRDYGYPF
>.|TRBV5-1|.|16|TRBJ1-2
TGCGCCAGCAGCTTGGACGGGGGACCCACCATCGATGGCTACACCTTC
CASSLDGGPTIDGYTF
>TRBD1|TRBV28|.|13|TRBJ1-6
TGTGCCAGCACCGACAGGGGGCCTTCACCCCTCCACTTT
CASTDRGPSPLHF
>.|TRBV9|.|15|TRBJ2-3
TGTGCCAGCAGCAAGGGGAATTTCGGAGCGGATACGCAGTATTTT
CASSKGNFGADTQYF
>TRBD1|TRBV25-1|.|15|TRBJ1-6
TGTGCCAGCAAGGAACGACAGGGCTTTAATTCACCCCTCCACTTT
CASKERQGFNSPLHF
>.|TRBV30|.|15|TRBJ2-5
TGTGCCTGGAGTCCCGGGTCATCCCCACAAGAGACCCAGTACTTC
CAWSPGSSPQETQYF
>.|TRBV18|.|14|TRBJ2-3
TGTGCCAGCTCACGGGGCCTGGGCACAGATACGCAGTATTTT
CASSRGLGTDTQYF
>TRBD1|TRBV4-3|.|14|TRBJ2-7
TGCGCCAGCAGCCCCACCGGGACAGGATACGAGCAGTACTTC
CASSPTGTGYEQYF
>TRBD1|TRBV4-2|.|16|TRBJ1-1
TGTGCCAGCAGCCTACCGACAGGGGGCTGGAACACTGAAGCTTTCTTT
CASSLPTGGWNTEAFF
>TRBD1|TRBV9|.|15|TRBJ2-2
TGTGCCAGCAGCGCCCGGACAGGGGATACCGGGGAGCTGTTTTTT
CASSARTGDTGELFF
>.|TRBV5-1|many|15|TRBJ2-3
TGCGCCAGCAGCTTAGGAGGGTCCGGCACAGATACGCAGTATTTT
CASSLGGSGTDTQYF
>.|TRBV9|.|13|TRBJ2-1
TGTGCCAGCAGCGGAAGGGGCGGCAATGAGCAGTTCTTC
CASSGRGGNEQFF
>.|TRBV7-9|.|14|TRBJ1-1
TGTGCCAGCAGCTTGGGGCTGGGGACTACTGAAGCTTTCTTT
CASSLGLGTTEAFF
>.|TRBV13|.|16|TRBJ1-5
TGTGCCAGCAGCTTAGTGACAGTCCATAGCAATCAGCCCCAGCATTTT
CASSLVTVHSNQPQHF
>TRBD1|TRBV28|.|12|TRBJ1-1
TGTGCCAGCAGTACAGGGGGAACTGAAGCTTTCTTT
CASSTGGTEAFF
>TRBD2|TRBV5-1|.|15|TRBJ2-7
TGCGCCAGCAGTCGGGGGGACGGATTAACCTACGAGCAGTACTTC
CASSRGDGLTYEQYF
>.|TRBV7-2|.|13|TRBJ2-7
TGTGCCAGCAGCTTAGACGGAGGACGCGAGCAGTACTTC
CASSLDGGREQYF
>.|TRBV30|.|15|TRBJ2-3
TGTGCCTGGAGTGTACGCGGAGCCCTCACAGATACGCAGTATTTT
CAWSVRGALTDTQYF
>.|TRBV5-6|.|12|TRBJ1-2
TGTGCCAGCAGCTTGGGCGACTGGGGCTACACCTTC
CASSLGDWGYTF
>TRBD1|TRBV30|few|14|TRBJ2-7
TGTGCCTGGAGTACGGACAGGGTGGCCTACGAGCAGTACTTC
CAWSTDRVAYEQYF
>.|TRBV9|.|15|TRBJ2-2
TGTGCCAGCAGCGTAGAGCTGGGCGACACCGGGGAGCTGTTTTTT
CASSVELGDTGELFF
>.|TRBV4-1|few|15|TRBJ2-2
TGCGCCAGCAGCCCATTCGACACTAACACCGGGGAGCTGTTTTTT
CASSPFDTNTGELFF
>TRBD2|TRBV4-3|.|14|TRBJ2-1
TGCGCCAGCAGCCAAGATACGGGGGGCAATGAGCAGTTCTTC
CASSQDTGGNEQFF
>TRBD1|TRBV5-1|.|16|TRBJ2-3
TGCGCCAGCAGCTTGGAACAGGGGGCCCACACAGATACGCAGTATTTT
CASSLEQGAHTDTQYF
>.|TRBV27|.|16|TRBJ1-1
TGTGCCAGCCGAGGATTTAGACAGACGATGAACACTGAAGCTTTCTTT
CASRGFRQTMNTEAFF
>.|TRBV11-2|few|12|TRBJ1-2
TGTGCCAGCAGCTTCAGGGTATTTGGCTACACCTTC
CASSFRVFGYTF
>.|TRBV2|.|13|TRBJ1-1
TGTGCCAGCAGGACTTTTATGAACACTGAAGCTTTCTTT
CASRTFMNTEAFF
>TRBD1|TRBV11-1|.|17|TRBJ2-4
TGTGCCAGCAGCTCCTCGCGGACAGGTATTTGGAAAAACATTCAGTACTTC
CASSSSRTGIWKNIQYF
>TRBD1|TRBV28|once|16|TRBJ1-5
TGTGCCAGCCAGGACAGGGGAAGAGGGGGCAATCAGCCCCAGCATTTT
CASQDRGRGGNQPQHF
>TRBD2|TRBV5-6|.|16|TRBJ2-1
TGTGCCAGCAGCCCGCCCGGACTAGCTTTTGGCAATGAGCAGTTCTTC
CASSPPGLAFGNEQFF
>TRBD2|TRBV6-5|.|16|TRBJ2-3
TGTGCCAGCAGTTACGCTAGCGGGGGGGCCGGGGATACGCAGTATTTT
CASSYASGGAGDTQYF